Each of the 27 T cell receptor beta chains below was sequenced from the same sample in a study of blood T cells in healthy people across ages. It was with a sample-barcoded 5' primer and a J-beta primer mix that a second PCR of roughly 7 to 12 cycles was run. From the 5' RACE reads, TCRdb called clonotypes with MiXCR, one entry per CDR3 protein. The sample has around 940,000 distinct CDR3 sequences, roughly half seen once. The sample comprised blood. The source of these receptors is a woman aged 55-69 years in good health.

This chain uses TRBV20-1 with TRBJ2-5, with 9 bases identical to TRBD1. The CDR3 contains 13 residues. Trimming took 6 bases from V and 2 from J; bases not matched to a gene: 4. Germline assignment: CDR1 DFQATT and CDR2 SNEGSKA (reference sequence). The CDR3 protein is CSARQGGQETQYF. The CDR3 DNA reads as TGCAGTGCCAGACAGGGGGGGCAAGAGACCCAGTACTTC.

On this clonotype: A junction boundary mismatches the germline segment, possibly from a read error. The chain is built from TRBV20-1 and TRBJ2-7; 8 nucleotides match TRBD2. The CDR3 consists of 16 residues. Germline assignment: CDR1 DFQATT and CDR2 SNEGSKA (reference sequence). The DNA for the CDR3 is TGCGGTGCTAAGGGCGTAAGCGGGAGCTCCTACAATGAGCAGTACTTC. Its protein product is CGAKGVSGSSYNEQYF.

The chain links TRBV20-1 to TRBJ2-7; 9 bases match TRBD1. This CDR3 spans 13 amino acids. CDR1 DFQATT and CDR2 SNEGSKA come from the germline V gene (reference sequence). CDR3 coding DNA: TGCAGAGTGGGCGGGGACAGGGCCTACGAGCAGTACTTC. Its translation is CRVGGDRAYEQYF.

J is TRBJ1-6 and V is TRBV9; TRBD1 might be the D (5 bases). Germline V CDR1 and CDR2: SGDLS, YYNGEE. Trimming removed 0 bases at V and 16 bases at J, with 11 bases between. There are 12 residues in the CDR3. In DNA, the CDR3 is TGTGCCAGCAGCGTAGGCGAAGGACAACTCCACTTT. It yields the protein CASSVGEGQLHF.

In its sample, this clonotype was seen once. The J gene is TRBJ2-7, the V gene TRBV27, with 9 positions matching TRBD1. The end of the DNA fits TRBJ2-5 better, so the J call may be wrong. Germline lookup yields CDR1 MNHEY and CDR2 SMNVEV (reference sequence). CDR3 length: 16 residues. CDR3 sequence: CASSLWAGTGRETQYF. Here the CDR3 DNA reads TGTGCCAGCAGTTTATGGGCTGGGACAGGGAGAGAGACCCAGTACTTC.

This clonotype was detected only a few times. This chain links TRBV11-2 with TRBJ2-4, with no clear D. The J call is in doubt because the DNA end fits TRBJ2-7 better. The CDR3 is 14 residues long. Germline CDR1 and CDR2: SGHAT and FQNNGV. The CDR3 spells CASSLSTDFYEQYF. CDR3 nucleotide sequence: TGTGCCAGCAGCTTAAGTACAGACTTCTACGAGCAGTACTTC.

The V and J genes are TRBV29-1 and TRBJ2-1; 9 bases match TRBD2. The CDR3 is 13 amino acids. V dropped 3 bases and J dropped 7; count of bases not matched to a gene: 4. Looked up from germline, CDR1 is SQVTM and CDR2 is ANQGSEA. CDR3 sequence: CSVDKREENEQFF. The DNA for the CDR3 is TGCAGCGTTGACAAGCGGGAGGAAAATGAGCAGTTCTTC.

The chain joins TRBV20-1 to TRBJ1-6; TRBD1 matches 8 bases. The germline CDR1 and CDR2 sequences are DFQATT and SNEGSKA (reference sequence). J lost 5 bases, V lost 2 bases, and 5 bases had no gene match. The CDR3 is made up of 15 amino acids. The CDR3 DNA is TGCAGTGCTAGACCCGGGGACAGGAATAATTCACCCCTCCACTTT. It codes for CSARPGDRNNSPLHF.

The rearrangement uses TRBV5-4 and TRBJ1-2, with 7 bases fitting TRBD1. Germline V lookup: CDR1 SGHNT, CDR2 YYREEE (reference sequence). With V trimmed by 4 bases and J by 4 bases, 16 bases remained unmatched. This CDR3 contains 17 residues. As DNA, the CDR3 is TGTGCCAGCAGCCCCAAGCGGGGGACAGCTTCAGGCTATGGCTACACCTTC. Its translation: CASSPKRGTASGYGYTF.

The chain has TRBV12-3 or TRBV12-4 and TRBJ2-5; 9 bases fit TRBD1. This CDR3 is 14 amino acids long. After removal of 5 bases from V and 5 bases from J, the junction contained 6 bases not matched to a gene. CDR3 DNA sequence: TGTGCCAGCAGTCCGACAGGGGGTTCTGAGACCCAGTACTTC. Protein sequence: CASSPTGGSETQYF.

The V gene is TRBV5-1, the J gene TRBJ2-1, with D possibly being TRBD2 (6 bases). In germline, CDR1 is SGHRS, CDR2 YFSETQ. The CDR3 is made up of 14 amino acids. The V and J ends lost 2 bases and 6 bases respectively, with 12 bases between them. CDR3 sequence (DNA): TGCGCCAGCAGCTTAGGTTGGCGGGGCAATGAGCAGTTCTTC. Translating it yields CASSLGWRGNEQFF. The entire variable domain, with the rest obtained from reference TRBV5-1 and TRBJ2-1, is as follows: KAGVTQTPRYLIKTRGQQVTLSCSPISGHRSVSWYQQTPGQGLQFLFEYFSETQRNKGNFPGRFSGRQFSNSRSEMNVSTLELGDSALYLCASSLGWRGNEQFFGPGTRLTVL.

A few counts support this clonotype. The chain combines TRBV12-3 or TRBV12-4 with TRBJ2-2, with 7 bases aligning to TRBD2. V was pared by 5 bases and J by 8 bases, with 8 bases of the junction left unmatched. CDR3 length: 14 residues. In DNA form, the CDR3 reads TGTGCCAGCAGTCAAGCGGGGCGTTCTGGGGAGCTGTTTTTT. It yields the protein CASSQAGRSGELFF.

The rearrangement joins TRBV10-3 to TRBJ1-1, with no clear D. In germline, CDR1 is ENHRY, CDR2 SYGVKD. Trimming cost V 6 bases and J 8 bases, with 13 bases left between them. The CDR3 contains 12 residues. CDR3 protein: CAIRSKGSEAFF. The CDR3 nucleotides are TGTGCCATCAGATCTAAAGGGTCAGAAGCTTTCTTT.

CDR3 loop: CASSYTGTVNSPLHF. CDR3 sequence (DNA): TGTGCCAGCAGCTACACCGGGACAGTTAATTCACCCCTCCACTTT. The rearrangement joins TRBV12-3 or TRBV12-4 to TRBJ1-6; 7 bases align to TRBD1. CDR3 length: 15 residues. The ends lost 6 bases at V and 6 bases at J; junction bases unmatched: 8.

There are a few counts of this clonotype. The rearrangement joins TRBV7-9 to TRBJ2-7; possible D gene TRBD1, 7 bases. The V end lost 1 base, the J end lost 6 bases, and 16 bases lay between the germline ends. This CDR3 comprises 15 residues. Looked up from germline, CDR1 is SEHNR and CDR2 is FQNEAQ (reference sequence). The CDR3 DNA sequence: TGTGCCAGCAGCTTAGGGTCAGGGGGGTATGGCGAGCAGTACTTC. It translates to CASSLGSGGYGEQYF.

This clonotype was seen ten or more times. V usage is TRBV7-2 and J usage is TRBJ1-4; 7 nucleotides agree with TRBD1. This CDR3 has 15 amino acids. Trimming at V came to 1 base and at J to 10 bases, leaving 9 bases not matched to a gene. CDR1 is SGHTA, CDR2 FQGNSA, per germline. The DNA for the CDR3 is TGTGCCAGCAGCTTAGATAAGGAGAGGGGGCGAAAACTGTTTTTT. Protein product: CASSLDKERGRKLFF.

The gene calls are TRBV13 and TRBJ2-1; 10 bases match TRBD2. This CDR3 spans 17 amino acids. CDR1 is PRHDT, CDR2 FYEKMQ, per germline (reference sequence). With V trimmed by 2 bases and J by 6 bases, 10 bases remained unmatched. The CDR3 is CASSLRSSGSFSNEQFF. The CDR3 DNA sequence: TGTGCCAGCAGCTTAAGGTCTAGCGGGAGTTTTAGCAATGAGCAGTTCTTC.

The CDR3 is CSAKGYNEQFF. CDR3 DNA sequence: TGCAGCGCGAAGGGCTACAATGAGCAGTTCTTC. The genes are TRBV29-1 and TRBJ2-1; D is unclear. Trimming removed 7 bases at V and 3 bases at J, with 7 bases between. The CDR3 covers 11 residues. Per the germline V gene, CDR1 is SQVTM and CDR2 is ANQGSEA.

A single count supports this clonotype. This rearrangement joins TRBV14 to TRBJ2-5; D gene unclear. This CDR3 is 13 amino acids long. Trimming shortened V by 2 bases and J by 9 bases, and 13 bases separated the two germline ends. Germline V lookup: CDR1 SGHDN, CDR2 FVKESK. The CDR3 here is CASSQTASAAQYF. For the CDR3, the DNA is TGTGCCAGCAGCCAAACCGCAAGCGCGGCCCAGTACTTC. The full variable domain, its missing parts supplied by reference TRBV14 and TRBJ2-5, is EAGVTQFPSHSVIEKGQTVTLRCDPISGHDNLYWYRRVMGKEIKFLLHFVKESKQDESGMPNNRFLAERTGGTYSTLKVQPAELEDSGVYFCASSQTASAAQYFGPGTRLLVL.

CDR3 in amino acids: CASSQDAGTDPYEQYF. CDR3 DNA sequence: TGCGCCAGCAGCCAAGACGCCGGGACAGATCCCTACGAGCAGTACTTC. The chain is built from TRBV4-3 and TRBJ2-7, with TRBD1 matching over 7 bases. V was clipped by 0 bases and J by 2 bases; unmatched bases: 7. Germline values: CDR1 LGHNA, CDR2 YSLEER. The CDR3 runs 16 residues.

J is TRBJ2-5 and V is TRBV4-1; 7 bases align to TRBD1. Germline V CDR1 and CDR2: MGHRA, YSYEKL. J lost 12 bases, V lost 4 bases, and 11 bases had no gene match. The CDR3 sequence is 13 residues long. The CDR3 here is CASSRWTGAEKYF. The CDR3 DNA reads TGCGCCAGCAGCCGATGGACAGGTGCGGAGAAGTACTTC.

The chain employs TRBV12-3 or TRBV12-4 and TRBJ2-1; 11 nucleotides match TRBD2. V shed 8 bases, J shed 4 bases, and the junction held 10 bases outside the gene matches. This CDR3 is built from 16 residues. CDR3 protein: CASGRELAGGYNEQFF. The DNA of the CDR3 is TGTGCCAGCGGTAGAGAGCTAGCGGGAGGTTACAATGAGCAGTTCTTC.

This clonotype was recorded many times. V and J are TRBV11-2 and TRBJ1-2; 10 bases line up with TRBD1. Germline V gene lookup returns CDR1 SGHAT and CDR2 FQNNGV. V shed 7 bases, J shed 3 bases, and the junction held 5 bases outside the gene matches. The CDR3 is made up of 14 amino acids. This CDR3 is CASTVTGGDYGYTF. DNA for the CDR3: TGTGCCAGCACCGTGACAGGGGGCGACTATGGCTACACCTTC. The full variable domain, completed using reference TRBV11-2 and TRBJ1-2, is EAGVAQSPRYKIIEKRQSVAFWCNPISGHATLYWYQQILGQGPKLLIQFQNNGVVDDSQLPKDRFSAERLKGVDSTLKIQPAKLEDSAVYLCASTVTGGDYGYTFGSGTRLTVV.

The genes are TRBV15 and TRBJ1-3; tentatively, D is TRBD1 (5 bases). The CDR3 spans 17 residues. The V end was cut by 0 bases, the J end by 0 bases, with 12 bases between. Germline CDR1 and CDR2: LNHNV and YYDKDF (reference sequence). In nucleotides, the CDR3 is TGTGCCACCAGCAGAGATCGCACAGGTACCTCTGGAAACACCATATATTTT. Protein sequence: CATSRDRTGTSGNTIYF.

V gene TRBV29-1 combines with J gene TRBJ1-1; D perhaps matches TRBD1 (5 bases). CDR1 is SQVTM, CDR2 ANQGSEA, per germline. The ends were cut back, 6 bases at V and 0 bases at J, with 11 bases in the middle. The CDR3 is 13 residues long. CDR3 in DNA: TGCAGCGTCATGACAGCCTTGAACACTGAAGCTTTCTTT. Translation gives CSVMTALNTEAFF. Full variable domain (outside the CDR3, taken from reference TRBV29-1 and TRBJ1-1): SAVISQKPSRDICQRGTSLTIQCQVDSQVTMMFWYRQQPGQSLTLIATANQGSEATYESGFVIDKFPISRPNLTFSTLTVSNMSPEDSSIYLCSVMTALNTEAFFGQGTRLTVV.

The chain employs TRBV4-1 and TRBJ2-1, with 7 bases matching TRBD1. The junction had 16 bases not matched to a gene; V was cut back by 6 bases and J by 8 bases. There are 16 residues in the CDR3. Germline CDR1 is MGHRA and CDR2 is YSYEKL. CDR3 DNA sequence: TGCGCCAGCAGTCGACTTATGACAGGGTCTTCGGATGAGCAGTTCTTC. Encoded protein: CASSRLMTGSSDEQFF.

This clonotype was detected a few times. This chain joins TRBV7-2 and TRBJ2-6; no definite D call. Germline V gives CDR1 SGHTA, CDR2 FQGNSA. V was pared by 6 bases and J by 0 bases, with 15 bases between. The CDR3 covers 17 residues. Written as DNA, the CDR3 is TGTGCCAGCAGTTTGGTGGGGTGGAACTCTGGGGCCAACGTCCTGACTTTC. As protein: CASSLVGWNSGANVLTF.